Shown below are 2 T cell receptor beta chains from a single sample sequenced in a study of cytomegalovirus exposure and HLA in healthy donors. Researchers ran the PCR with 60 Vbeta and 13 Jbeta primers. TCRdb's table, derived via immunoSEQ multiplex PCR, lists solely in-frame clones and lacks some. This sample carries some 150,000 clones, around 79% of them seen once, and the ten largest clones take less than 3.5%. Specimen: PBMCs. The source of these receptors is a man in his forties or fifties in good health and CMV-seropositive.

The chain carries TRBV27 and TRBJ2-7; D is perhaps TRBD2 (6 bases). This CDR3 is built from 16 residues. The germline V and J ends were trimmed by 6 bases and 5 bases, with 23 bases remaining between them. From germline, CDR1 is MNHEY and CDR2 SMNVEV (reference sequence). This CDR3 is CASSRFSTSREHEQYF. The CDR3 DNA reads as TGTGCCAGCAGCCGTTTCTCCACTAGCAGGGAACACGAGCAGTACTTC.

This chain uses TRBV5-5 with TRBJ2-5; D call uncertain. Germline CDR1 SGHKS, CDR2 YYEKEE (reference sequence). This CDR3 contains 14 residues. Trimming stripped 3 bases from V and 3 bases from J, with 12 bases between. The CDR3 is CASSYREAEETQYF. In DNA form, the CDR3 reads TGTGCCAGCAGCTACCGTGAGGCTGAAGAGACCCAGTACTTC.